This TCR beta chain emerged from a study of shared clonotypes between healthy human individuals. On this clone: The sample contains more than one DNA sequence encoding this CDR3.

Profiling relied on immunoSEQ multiplex PCR, and the TCRdb table lists in-frame clones only, not all of them. The data show 2,500,000 or so clones, about nine tenths seen once. This clonotype was obtained from a man aged 18-30 years in good health. Some clones in this sample may be carry-over from other donors' samples. Sequenced: naive CD4+ T cells from PBMCs. Subset denoted: CD45RA+ positively selected.

CDR3 bases: TGCGCCAGCAGCTTGGCACCAGGGCTTAATGAAAAACTGTTTTTT. Translation: CASSLAPGLNEKLFF. The chain couples TRBV5-1 to TRBJ1-4, with D tentatively TRBD1 (5 bases). The CDR3 sequence is 15 residues long. The V and J ends lost 0 bases and 4 bases respectively, with 10 bases between them. The germline CDR1 and CDR2 sequences are SGHRS and YFSETQ.